Shown below are 19 T cell receptor beta chains from a single sample sequenced in a study of T cells in Graves' hyperthyroidism and ophthalmopathy. RNA transcripts provided the source from which TCR beta CDR3 regions were amplified. First-round RT-PCR with HTBI primers amplified the TCR CDR3 region. TCRdb reanalysed the multiplex PCR reads using MiXCR and keeps one entry per CDR3 protein. The sample records over 200,000 distinct CDR3 sequences, around 16% being singletons. The specimen sequenced was blood. These receptors all come from a man in his forties or fifties with Graves' hyperthyroidism.

This clonotype has just a few counts. The chain employs TRBV9 and TRBJ1-2, with a tentative D call TRBD1 (6 bases). Trimming took off 0 bases at V and 4 bases at J, with 16 bases between the two ends. The CDR3 totals 16 residues. Germline V lookup: CDR1 SGDLS, CDR2 YYNGEE. Written as DNA, the CDR3 is TGTGCCAGCAGCGTAGGTGGGGGGCGCCTCTCCTATGGCTACACCTTC. This gives the protein CASSVGGGRLSYGYTF.

The CDR3 spells CASSDGGTAGGTNEKLFF. The CDR3 DNA follows: TGTGCCAGCAGTGATGGAGGGACTGCTGGAGGGACTAATGAAAAACTGTTTTTT. The genes are TRBV2 and TRBJ1-4, with D perhaps matching TRBD1 (5 bases). Germline lookup yields CDR1 SNHLY and CDR2 FYNNEI. Trimming cost V 3 bases and J 2 bases, with 19 bases left between them. The CDR3 sequence is 18 residues long.

This clonotype occurred many times. This chain uses TRBV5-1 with TRBJ2-1; 8 positions agree with TRBD1. CDR1 is SGHRS and CDR2 is YFSETQ in the germline V gene. CDR3 length: 15 amino acids. After removal of 4 bases from V and 9 bases from J, the junction contained 12 bases not matched to a gene. CDR3 DNA sequence: TGCGCCAGCAGCCATCGGGACAGGCCCCCAGGTGAGCAGTTCTTC. The encoded protein is CASSHRDRPPGEQFF.

Notes on this clonotype: A much larger clone lies one base from this, so it may be a read error. The chain joins TRBV6-2 or TRBV6-3 to TRBJ2-3; D not certain. V dropped 6 bases and J dropped 0 bases, with 13 bases sitting between them. Germline assignment: CDR1 MNHEY and CDR2 SVGEGT. The CDR3 is made up of 15 amino acids. The CDR3 protein is CASSLIARSTDTQYF. The CDR3 DNA follows: TGTGCCAGCAGCCTAATCGCCAGAAGCACAGATACGCAGTATTTT.

This clonotype has only a few counts. This may arise from a read error, as a much more abundant clone is one base away. The CDR3 DNA reads TGCAGTGCTAGAGATGAAGGGGCAGGACTCGGGGAGCAGTTCTTC. Translation: CSARDEGAGLGEQFF. This sequence joins TRBV20-1 and TRBJ2-1; perhaps D is TRBD1 or TRBD2 (5 bases each). With 0 bases removed from V and 10 bases from J, the gap between germline ends came to 19 bases. Per the germline V gene, CDR1 is DFQATT and CDR2 is SNEGSKA (reference sequence). This CDR3 region has 15 residues.

Notes on this clonotype: This may be a read error: a much more frequent sequence differs by one nucleotide. This chain links TRBV7-3 with TRBJ2-1; D gene unclear. The ends were cut back, 4 bases at V and 6 bases at J, with 10 bases in the middle. The CDR3 extends over 13 amino acids. Per germline, CDR1 SGHTA and CDR2 FQGTGA. The CDR3 bases are TGTGCCAGCAGCTCCGGACCATCCAATGAGCAGTTCTTC. It encodes CASSSGPSNEQFF.

The rearrangement links TRBV9 to TRBJ2-4, with 8 nucleotides matching TRBD2. The CDR3 runs 15 residues. CDR1 is SGDLS, CDR2 YYNGEE, per germline. V shed 2 bases, J shed 7 bases, and the junction held 8 bases outside the gene matches. The CDR3 reads CASSVSGGGGNIQYF. Written as DNA, the CDR3 is TGTGCCAGCAGCGTCTCCGGGGGGGGTGGGAACATTCAGTACTTC.

This clonotype was counted many times. The chain joins TRBV3-1 to TRBJ2-3; no definite D call. Germline V CDR1 and CDR2: LGHDT, YNNKEL (reference sequence). Trimming shortened V by 3 bases and J by 1 base, and 5 bases separated the two germline ends. CDR3 length: 13 amino acids. The CDR3 here is CASSQERTDTQYF. CDR3 coding DNA: TGTGCCAGCAGCCAGGAGCGCACAGATACGCAGTATTTT.

This clonotype was detected only a few times. A read error may explain this, as a much larger clone is one base away. CDR3 protein: CASSLRPVTSYGYTF. In DNA form, the CDR3 reads TGTGCCAGCAGCTTACGGCCCGTAACTAGCTATGGCTACACCTTC. The chain combines TRBV7-3 with TRBJ1-2; D unclear. V was pared by 2 bases and J by 4 bases, with 14 bases between. Germline loops: CDR1 SGHTA, CDR2 FQGTGA. This CDR3 is built from 15 residues.

The chain carries TRBV7-9 and TRBJ2-1; TRBD2 might be the D (5 bases). There are 14 residues in the CDR3. Deletions cut 1 base from V and 7 bases from J, with 11 bases between. From germline, CDR1 is SEHNR and CDR2 FQNEAQ (reference sequence). This CDR3 reads CASSLGTLLNEQFF. CDR3 DNA sequence: TGTGCCAGCAGCTTAGGGACTCTCCTGAATGAGCAGTTCTTC.

The table lists this clonotype with many counts. The chain uses TRBV3-1 and TRBJ2-5; TRBD2 might be the D (5 bases). The V gene lost 3 bases and the J gene lost 4 bases, with 15 bases spanning the gap. This CDR3 has 15 amino acids. CDR1 LGHDT and CDR2 YNNKEL come from the germline V gene (reference sequence). The chain's CDR3 is CASSHRAAFRETQYF. Written as DNA, the CDR3 is TGTGCCAGCAGCCACCGAGCGGCGTTTCGAGAGACCCAGTACTTC.

This clonotype was observed a handful of times. The rearrangement uses TRBV7-2 and TRBJ1-5; 7 bases line up with TRBD1. The junction had 19 bases not matched to a gene; V was cut back by 5 bases and J by 6 bases. The CDR3 is 18 amino acids. CDR1 SGHTA and CDR2 FQGNSA come from the germline V gene. Here the CDR3 reads CASSQLSGTAGGGQPQHF. In DNA form, the CDR3 reads TGTGCCAGCAGCCAACTCTCCGGGACAGCTGGGGGAGGTCAGCCCCAGCATTTT.

This clonotype has at least ten counts. This chain links TRBV10-1 with TRBJ2-1, with a possible D match to TRBD1 (6 bases). CDR3 length: 12 residues. CDR1 is WNHNN, CDR2 SYGVQD, per germline (reference sequence). V was pared by 6 bases and J by 10 bases, with 13 bases between. CDR3 in amino acids: CASRGWTDEQFF. In nucleotides, the CDR3 is TGCGCCAGCAGGGGGTGGACAGACGAGCAGTTCTTC.

Many counts were recorded for this clonotype. J is TRBJ1-2 and V is TRBV6-2 or TRBV6-3; D is possibly TRBD1 (6 bases). Germline CDR1 and CDR2: MNHEY and SVGEGT. The ends were cut back, 4 bases at V and 4 bases at J, with 16 bases in the middle. CDR3 length equals 15 residues. CDR3 bases: TGTGCCAGCAGTTCGGGGGGGGCGCGTGGCTATGGCTACACCTTC. This encodes CASSSGGARGYGYTF.

This clonotype was found many times. The DNA of the CDR3 is TGTGCCAGCAGTTCACCTGGGACTAGCGGGGGGCCCGGCACAGATACGCAGTATTTT. Protein: CASSSPGTSGGPGTDTQYF. The rearrangement joins TRBV6-1 to TRBJ2-3; TRBD2 agrees at 15 bases. The CDR3 is 19 amino acids. CDR1 is MNHNS and CDR2 is SASEGT in the germline V gene. The ends lost 5 bases at V and 1 base at J; junction bases unmatched: 10.

This clonotype occurred many times. V usage is TRBV7-9 and J usage is TRBJ2-3, with TRBD2 matching over 7 bases. The length of the CDR3 is 16 residues. CDR1 and CDR2 (germline): SEHNR, FQNEAQ (reference sequence). The trim removed 3 bases at V and 0 bases at J, leaving 6 bases unmatched. The CDR3 DNA follows: TGTGCCAGCAGCTTGTGGTCGGGGGGAAGCACAGATACGCAGTATTTT. It is translated as CASSLWSGGSTDTQYF.

The rearrangement joins TRBV7-9 to TRBJ1-4; 11 bases are shared with TRBD1. Germline loops: CDR1 SEHNR, CDR2 FQNEAQ (reference sequence). V gave up 5 bases and J gave up 7 bases; unmatched junction bases: 12. The CDR3 consists of 17 residues. This CDR3 reads CASSQMGQGERREKLFF. The CDR3, as DNA: TGTGCCAGCAGCCAAATGGGACAGGGGGAGAGGCGTGAAAAACTGTTTTTT.

This clonotype was counted at least ten times. The rearrangement uses TRBV11-1 and TRBJ1-1; D not certain. Trimming stripped 5 bases from V and 3 bases from J, with 7 bases between. The CDR3 is 12 residues long. CDR1 is SGHAT, CDR2 FQDESV, per germline (reference sequence). The CDR3 protein is CASSLVDTEAFF. The CDR3 DNA sequence: TGTGCCAGCAGCCTCGTGGACACTGAAGCTTTCTTT.

This clonotype was counted ten times or more. The V gene is TRBV7-8, the J gene TRBJ2-2; the match to TRBD1 covers 7 bases. Germline CDR1 is SGHVS and CDR2 is FQNEAQ. The CDR3 is made up of 16 amino acids. The V segment lost 3 bases and the J segment 3 bases; nucleotides outside the gene matches: 7. CDR3 sequence (DNA): TGTGCCAGCAGCTTTGAGGGGGCGCAGGACACCGGGGAGCTGTTTTTT. Its translation: CASSFEGAQDTGELFF.